This entry features one TCR beta chain sequence. The antigen is undetermined. In germline, CDR1 is MNHNS, CDR2 SASEGT. Trimming at V came to 2 bases and at J to 4 bases, leaving 6 bases not matched to a gene. The CDR3 length is 16 residues. These data belong to a study of cytomegalovirus exposure and HLA in healthy donors. Study summary: In an early release, HLA-typed donors contributed tens of millions of unique TCR sequences. Study-level findings and limits: When analyzed later, a missense DCLRE1C variant was found to be linked to TCR beta V- and J-gene trimming. The presence/absence work took it that sequencing depth was about the same across donors. For most TCR beta V segments, an earlier analysis put the productive rate at about 87% or about 30% of the time.

The study ran its PCR with 60 Vbeta and 13 Jbeta primers. The protocol was immunoSEQ multiplex PCR, while the TCRdb copy is restricted to in-frame clones and leaves out a portion. Of about 170,000 clones listed, roughly 85% are singletons. Sequencing input: PBMCs. This receptor was obtained from a boy aged 2 to 9 in good health and CMV-seronegative. This rearrangement joins TRBV6-1 to TRBJ1-4, with 8 bases that match TRBD1. CDR3 bases: TGTGCCAGCAGTGAATTTCTACAGGGGGATAATGAAAAACTGTTTTTT. This sequence encodes CASSEFLQGDNEKLFF.